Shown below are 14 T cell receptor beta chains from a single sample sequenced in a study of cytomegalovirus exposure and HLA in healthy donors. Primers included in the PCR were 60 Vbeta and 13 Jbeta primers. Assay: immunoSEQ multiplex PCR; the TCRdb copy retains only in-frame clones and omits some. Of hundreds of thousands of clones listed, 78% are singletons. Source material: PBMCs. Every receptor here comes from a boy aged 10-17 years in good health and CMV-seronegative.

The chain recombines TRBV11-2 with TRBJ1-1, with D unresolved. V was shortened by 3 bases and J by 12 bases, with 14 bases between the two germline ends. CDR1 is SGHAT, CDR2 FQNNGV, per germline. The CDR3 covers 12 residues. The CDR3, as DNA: TGTGCCAGCAGCTTCAGACGGAGGGCCACTTTCTTT. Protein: CASSFRRRATFF.

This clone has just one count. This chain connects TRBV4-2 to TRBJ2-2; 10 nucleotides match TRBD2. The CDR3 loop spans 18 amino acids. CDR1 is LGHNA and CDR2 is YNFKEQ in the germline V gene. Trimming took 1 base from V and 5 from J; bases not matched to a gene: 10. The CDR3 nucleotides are TGTGCCAGCAGCCAAGTAGATAGCGGGGGGCGAGAGACCGGGGAGCTGTTTTTT. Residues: CASSQVDSGGRETGELFF.

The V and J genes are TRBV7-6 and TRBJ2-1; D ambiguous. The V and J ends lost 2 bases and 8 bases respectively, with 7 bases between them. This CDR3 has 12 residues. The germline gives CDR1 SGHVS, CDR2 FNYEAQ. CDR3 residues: CASSLWAYEQFF. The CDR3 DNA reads TGTGCCAGCAGCTTATGGGCGTATGAGCAGTTCTTC.

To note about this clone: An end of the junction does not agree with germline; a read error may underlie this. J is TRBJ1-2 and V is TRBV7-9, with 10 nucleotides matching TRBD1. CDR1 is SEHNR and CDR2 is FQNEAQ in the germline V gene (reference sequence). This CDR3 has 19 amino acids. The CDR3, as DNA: TGTTCCAGCATCCTCCCTCGTCCGGGACAGGGGCCTCCAAGATATGGCTACACCTTC. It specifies CSSILPRPGQGPPRYGYTF.

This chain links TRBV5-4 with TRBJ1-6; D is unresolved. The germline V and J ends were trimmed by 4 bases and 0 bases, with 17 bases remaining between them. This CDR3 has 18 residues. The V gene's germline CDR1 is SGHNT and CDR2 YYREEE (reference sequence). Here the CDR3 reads CASSPGGSTSSYNSPLHF. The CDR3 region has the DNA TGTGCCAGCAGCCCCGGAGGTTCGACGAGCTCCTATAATTCACCCCTCCACTTT.

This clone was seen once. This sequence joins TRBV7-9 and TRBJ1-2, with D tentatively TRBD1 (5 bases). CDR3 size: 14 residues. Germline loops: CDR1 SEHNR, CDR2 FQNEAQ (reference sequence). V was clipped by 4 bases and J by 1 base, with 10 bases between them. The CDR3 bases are TGTGCCAGCAGCTCACCGACAGTTAACTATGGCTACACCTTC. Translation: CASSSPTVNYGYTF. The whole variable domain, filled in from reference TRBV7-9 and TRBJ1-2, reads DTGVSQNPRHKITKRGQNVTFRCDPISEHNRLYWYRQTLGQGPEFLTYFQNEAQLEKSRLLSDRFSAERPKGSFSTLEIQRTEQGDSAMYLCASSSPTVNYGYTFGSGTRLTVV.

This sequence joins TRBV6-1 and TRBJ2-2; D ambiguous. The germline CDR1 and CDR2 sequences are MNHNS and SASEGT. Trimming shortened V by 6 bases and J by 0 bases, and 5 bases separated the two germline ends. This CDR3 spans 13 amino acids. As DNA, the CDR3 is TGTGCCAGCAGCCAGACGAACACCGGGGAGCTGTTTTTT. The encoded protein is CASSQTNTGELFF.

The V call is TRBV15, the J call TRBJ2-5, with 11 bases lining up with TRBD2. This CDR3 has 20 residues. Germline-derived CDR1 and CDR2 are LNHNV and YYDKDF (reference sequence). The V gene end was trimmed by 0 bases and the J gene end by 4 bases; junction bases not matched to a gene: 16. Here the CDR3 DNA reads TGTGCCACCAGCAGAGATCGGGGTTTTGGGACTAGCGGAAGCTCAGAGACCCAGTACTTC. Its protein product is CATSRDRGFGTSGSSETQYF.

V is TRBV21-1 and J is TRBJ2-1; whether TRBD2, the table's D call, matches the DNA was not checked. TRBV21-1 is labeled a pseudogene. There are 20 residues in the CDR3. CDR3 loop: CASSVDGQGLAGGQDNEQFF. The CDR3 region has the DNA TGTGCCAGCAGCGTAGATGGTCAGGGACTAGCGGGAGGTCAGGACAATGAGCAGTTCTTC.

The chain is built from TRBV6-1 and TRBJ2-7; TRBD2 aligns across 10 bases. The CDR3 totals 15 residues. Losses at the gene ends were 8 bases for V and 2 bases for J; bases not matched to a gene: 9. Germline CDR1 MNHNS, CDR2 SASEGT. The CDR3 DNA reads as TGTGCCAGCGCCCGTGGAGCGGGAGGGGCCTACGAGCAGTACTTC. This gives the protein CASARGAGGAYEQYF.

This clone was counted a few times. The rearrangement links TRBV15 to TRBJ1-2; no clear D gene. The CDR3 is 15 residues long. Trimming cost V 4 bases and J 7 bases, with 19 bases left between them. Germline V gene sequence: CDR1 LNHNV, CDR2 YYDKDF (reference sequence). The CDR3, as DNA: TGTGCCACCAGCAATTCACCTTCCGCGGGTCGTGGCTACACCTTC. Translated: CATSNSPSAGRGYTF.

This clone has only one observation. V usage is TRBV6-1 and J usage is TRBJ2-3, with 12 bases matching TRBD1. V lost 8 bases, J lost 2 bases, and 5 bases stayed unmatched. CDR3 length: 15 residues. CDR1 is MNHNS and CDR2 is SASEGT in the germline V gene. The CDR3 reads CASSGDRGLTDTQYF. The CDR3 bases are TGTGCCAGCTCTGGGGACAGGGGGCTCACAGATACGCAGTATTTT.

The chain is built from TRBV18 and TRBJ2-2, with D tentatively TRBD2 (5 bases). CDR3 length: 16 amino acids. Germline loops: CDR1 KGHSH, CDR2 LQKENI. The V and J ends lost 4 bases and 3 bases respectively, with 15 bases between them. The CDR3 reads CASSLPGSVHTGELFF. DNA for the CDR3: TGTGCCAGCTCACTTCCGGGTAGCGTACACACCGGGGAGCTGTTTTTT.

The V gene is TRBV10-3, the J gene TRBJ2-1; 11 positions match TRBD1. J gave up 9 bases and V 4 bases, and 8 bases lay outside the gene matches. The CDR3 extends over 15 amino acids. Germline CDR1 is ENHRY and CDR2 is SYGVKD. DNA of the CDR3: TGTGCCATCAGTGGTGGGACAGGGGGGGAAAGTGAGCAGTTCTTC. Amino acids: CAISGGTGGESEQFF.